One sample yielded the 31 T cell receptor beta chains listed below, sequenced in a study of CD8 T cells in ankylosing spondylitis. Regarding the study as a whole: A motif in TCR beta, a set of under 10 highly homologous variants, appeared characteristic of ankylosing spondylitis blood.

Their recognized antigens are unknown. MiXCR, run by TCRdb on the 5' RACE reads, gives a single entry per CDR3 protein. The table lists about 840,000 distinct CDR3 sequences, about 10% of them singletons. The sample was blood, either unsorted or a sorted T cell fraction (not recorded which). These receptors were taken from a male donor with ankylosing spondylitis.

This clonotype has at least ten counts. V usage is TRBV29-1 and J usage is TRBJ2-7; D might be TRBD1 (5 bases). The CDR3 has 12 amino acids. Trimming pared 7 bases from V and 2 bases from J, leaving 12 bases between. CDR1 SQVTM and CDR2 ANQGSEA come from the germline V gene. CDR3 sequence reads: CSAKTETYEQYF. CDR3 coding DNA: TGCAGCGCAAAGACAGAAACCTACGAGCAGTACTTC.

The sample holds a few counts of this clonotype. The J gene is TRBJ2-3, the V gene TRBV6-5; D is ambiguous. Trimming took off 7 bases at V and 2 bases at J, with 13 bases between the two ends. This CDR3 region has 14 residues. CDR1 is MNHEY, CDR2 SVGAGI, per germline. CDR3 in amino acids: CASNFADPTDTQYF. The CDR3 DNA is TGTGCCAGCAATTTTGCGGACCCCACAGATACGCAGTATTTT.

In this sample, this clonotype turned up many times. The DNA for the CDR3 is TGTGCCAGCAGCCCAGGGGTCCCTGGAAACACCATATATTTT. Amino acids: CASSPGVPGNTIYF. V is TRBV7-8 and J is TRBJ1-3; a weak D match, TRBD1 (6 bases). Trimming took 5 bases from V and 2 from J, leaving 10 bases between them. The CDR3 extends over 14 amino acids. Germline CDR1 is SGHVS and CDR2 is FQNEAQ. The full variable domain, completed using reference TRBV7-8 and TRBJ1-3, is GAGVSQSPRYKVAKRGQDVALRCDPISGHVSLFWYQQALGQGPEFLTYFQNEAQLDKSGLPSDRFFAERPEGSVSTLKIQRTQQEDSAVYLCASSPGVPGNTIYFGEGSWLTVV.

The chain employs TRBV11-2 and TRBJ2-6, with TRBD1 matching 7 bases. Germline CDR1 is SGHAT and CDR2 is FQNNGV. The CDR3 is 18 residues long. Trimming cost V 1 base and J 2 bases; bases outside gene matches: 8. CDR3 amino acids: CASSLGQGGPPGANVLTF. Written as DNA, the CDR3 is TGTGCCAGCAGCTTAGGACAGGGCGGACCTCCTGGGGCCAACGTCCTGACTTTC.

This clonotype turned up a few times. The rearrangement joins TRBV10-3 to TRBJ1-5; D is perhaps TRBD1 (5 bases). The CDR3 extends over 15 amino acids. V was clipped by 0 bases and J by 5 bases, with 11 bases between them. Germline CDR1 reads ENHRY; CDR2 reads SYGVKD. CDR3 region: CAISESDRGYQPQHF. CDR3 nucleotide sequence: TGTGCCATCAGTGAGTCCGACCGGGGGTATCAGCCCCAGCATTTT.

This clonotype occurred a few times. The gene calls are TRBV6-2 or TRBV6-3 and TRBJ1-5; D is ambiguous. There are 12 residues in the CDR3. V was trimmed by 8 bases and J by 9 bases, leaving 14 bases between them. Per the germline V gene, CDR1 is MNHEY and CDR2 is SVGEGT. This CDR3 is CASSPAERPQHF. CDR3 DNA: TGTGCCAGCTCACCGGCGGAACGGCCCCAGCATTTT.

This clonotype showed up just once. The gene calls are TRBV7-2 and TRBJ1-5, with 7 bases that match TRBD1. The CDR3 covers 14 residues. CDR1 is SGHTA, CDR2 FQGNSA, per germline. V shed 5 bases and J 5 bases; nucleotides not matched to a gene: 6. CDR3: CASSTDRSYQPQHF. The CDR3 DNA follows: TGTGCCAGCAGCACGGACAGGTCATATCAGCCCCAGCATTTT.

This clonotype was detected many times. The chain uses TRBV10-3 and TRBJ2-1; TRBD2 is a possible D gene (6 bases). CDR1 is ENHRY and CDR2 is SYGVKD in the germline V gene. V dropped 0 bases and J dropped 6 bases, with 15 bases sitting between them. This CDR3 is 16 amino acids long. The CDR3 region is CAISESAGPWANEQFF. CDR3 in DNA: TGTGCCATCAGTGAGTCGGCGGGGCCCTGGGCCAATGAGCAGTTCTTC.

This clonotype was seen ten or more times. The chain has TRBV20-1 and TRBJ2-1; a possible D gene is TRBD1 (5 bases). The V gene lost 3 bases and the J gene lost 3 bases, with 12 bases spanning the gap. From germline, CDR1 is DFQATT and CDR2 SNEGSKA (reference sequence). This CDR3 contains 14 residues. The CDR3 region has the DNA TGCAGTGCTAGTTCCAGGGTGGGCTACAATGAGCAGTTCTTC. Translated, it gives CSASSRVGYNEQFF.

The genes are TRBV7-9 and TRBJ1-6; D unresolved. V was cut by 0 bases and J by 8 bases, with 8 bases left in between. Germline-derived CDR1 and CDR2 are SEHNR and FQNEAQ (reference sequence). The CDR3 is 14 amino acids. In DNA form, the CDR3 reads TGTGCCAGCAGCTTAGCGCTGAGGTATTCACCCCTCCACTTT. Protein product: CASSLALRYSPLHF. Drawing the rest from reference TRBV7-9 and TRBJ1-6, the complete variable domain is DTGVSQNPRHKITKRGQNVTFRCDPISEHNRLYWYRQTLGQGPEFLTYFQNEAQLEKSRLLSDRFSAERPKGSFSTLEIQRTEQGDSAMYLCASSLALRYSPLHFGNGTRLTVT.

The chain joins TRBV9 to TRBJ1-2, with D maybe TRBD1 (5 bases). V was cut by 4 bases and J by 4 bases, with 11 bases left in between. This CDR3 region has 13 residues. Germline-derived CDR1 and CDR2 are SGDLS and YYNGEE. CDR3 sequence (DNA): TGTGCCAGCAGCCAGCAGGGCTTCTATGGCTACACCTTC. Translation gives CASSQQGFYGYTF. Using reference TRBV9 and TRBJ1-2 for the parts outside the CDR3, the full variable domain is DSGVTQTPKHLITATGQRVTLRCSPRSGDLSVYWYQQSLDQGLQFLIQYYNGEERAKGNILERFSAQQFPDLHSELNLSSLELGDSALYFCASSQQGFYGYTFGSGTRLTVV.

The CDR3 loop is CASSSLLAGEIETQYF. DNA for the CDR3: TGTGCCAGCAGTAGCCTCTTAGCGGGAGAAATAGAGACCCAGTACTTC. This chain uses TRBV12-3 or TRBV12-4 with TRBJ2-5, with 9 bases aligning to TRBD2. The CDR3 contains 16 residues. The V segment lost 5 bases and the J segment 4 bases; nucleotides outside the gene matches: 11.

This chain uses TRBV20-1 with TRBJ2-7; perhaps TRBD1 as D (7 bases). The CDR3 has 14 amino acids. V was clipped by 8 bases and J by 5 bases, with 22 bases between them. CDR1 and CDR2 from the germline V gene are DFQATT and SNEGSKA (reference sequence). This CDR3 reads CSTYPDRQRDEQYF. CDR3 sequence (DNA): TGCAGTACTTACCCGGACAGGCAGCGGGACGAGCAGTACTTC.

V is TRBV6-1 and J is TRBJ2-6, with D possibly being TRBD2 (6 bases). The CDR3 totals 15 residues. Germline CDR1 MNHNS, CDR2 SASEGT. Deletions cut 7 bases from V and 0 bases from J, with 10 bases between. The CDR3 spells CASKGRGSGANVLTF. The DNA of the CDR3 is TGTGCCAGCAAGGGGCGGGGCTCTGGGGCCAACGTCCTGACTTTC.

This clonotype was counted at least ten times. This chain connects TRBV29-1 to TRBJ1-2, with 9 bases identical to TRBD1. V lost 3 bases, J lost 7 bases, and 6 bases stayed unmatched. From germline, CDR1 is SQVTM and CDR2 ANQGSEA. CDR3 length: 13 residues. The CDR3: CSVEGTGIIGYTF. The CDR3 nucleotides are TGCAGCGTTGAGGGGACAGGGATAATTGGCTACACCTTC.

The V gene is TRBV10-3, the J gene TRBJ1-5; D unclear. The germline CDR1 and CDR2 sequences are ENHRY and SYGVKD. The V and J ends lost 6 bases and 4 bases respectively, with 10 bases between them. The CDR3 has 13 amino acids. DNA for the CDR3: TGTGCCATCAGGGGTAAAGTAAATCAGCCCCAGCATTTT. Protein sequence: CAIRGKVNQPQHF.

The chain uses TRBV20-1 and TRBJ1-1; D perhaps matches TRBD1 (6 bases). Germline values: CDR1 DFQATT, CDR2 SNEGSKA (reference sequence). This CDR3 comprises 14 residues. Trimming removed 4 bases from V and 0 bases from J, with 12 bases in between. CDR3 sequence (DNA): TGCAGTGCTACACAGGGCAGCATGAACACTGAAGCTTTCTTT. Translated, it gives CSATQGSMNTEAFF.

This clonotype was seen more than once but under ten times. The V gene is TRBV28, the J gene TRBJ2-7; 10 bases match TRBD1. This CDR3 contains 15 residues. Germline values: CDR1 MDHEN, CDR2 SYDVKM. V gave up 3 bases and J gave up 6 bases; unmatched junction bases: 8. CDR3 nucleotide sequence: TGTGCCAGCAGTTTGTTCCGACAGGGGGCCGCCGAGCAGTACTTC. Translation: CASSLFRQGAAEQYF.

V is TRBV4-1 and J is TRBJ2-7, with D unresolved. CDR1 is MGHRA, CDR2 YSYEKL, per germline. The V end lost 2 bases, the J end lost 3 bases, and 14 bases lay between the germline ends. This CDR3 is 15 amino acids long. Written as DNA, the CDR3 is TGCGCCAGCAGCCAAACCCCCCAGGCAATCTACGAGCAGTACTTC. This translates into CASSQTPQAIYEQYF.

The chain recombines TRBV20-1 with TRBJ2-7, with 7 bases that match TRBD2. CDR1 is DFQATT and CDR2 is SNEGSKA in the germline V gene (reference sequence). CDR3 length: 14 amino acids. V lost 3 bases, J lost 2 bases, and 7 bases stayed unmatched. The CDR3 DNA is TGCAGTGCTAGGGCCGGGACTACCACCTACGAGCAGTACTTC. Amino acid sequence: CSARAGTTTYEQYF.

This clonotype was seen only a few times. The rearrangement links TRBV5-1 to TRBJ2-5; TRBD1 matches at 9 bases. CDR1 and CDR2 (germline): SGHRS, YFSETQ. This CDR3 is built from 14 residues. The V segment lost 2 bases and the J segment 5 bases; nucleotides outside the gene matches: 4. CDR3 sequence (DNA): TGCGCCAGCAGCTTAGAACAGGGGGCCGAGACCCAGTACTTC. Encoded protein: CASSLEQGAETQYF.

The J gene is TRBJ1-5, the V gene TRBV6-2 or TRBV6-3, with 10 bases aligning to TRBD1. After removal of 5 bases from V and 12 bases from J, the junction contained 10 bases not matched to a gene. The CDR3 is 14 residues long. From germline, CDR1 is MNHEY and CDR2 SVGEGT. CDR3 DNA: TGTGCCAGCAGTAAGACAGGGGGCCTAACGTACCAGCATTTT. Amino acids: CASSKTGGLTYQHF.

This clonotype is a singleton in its sample. The V and J genes are TRBV6-2 or TRBV6-3 and TRBJ2-7; 12 positions agree with TRBD2. In germline, CDR1 is MNHEY, CDR2 SVGEGT. V was pared by 6 bases and J by 3 bases, with 3 bases of the junction left unmatched. This CDR3 is 14 amino acids long. CDR3 in amino acids: CASRLAGGLYEQYF. CDR3 in DNA: TGTGCCAGCAGGCTAGCGGGAGGGCTCTACGAGCAGTACTTC.

The chain uses TRBV5-6 and TRBJ1-2, with D possibly being TRBD1 (6 bases). Trimming removed 6 bases from V and 0 bases from J, with 15 bases in between. The CDR3 consists of 15 residues. Looked up from germline, CDR1 is SGHDT and CDR2 is YYEEEE. The CDR3 DNA is TGTGCCAGCACCAAGGGGGTGACAGCTAACTATGGCTACACCTTC. Its translation: CASTKGVTANYGYTF.

The V call is TRBV18, the J call TRBJ1-5, with D maybe TRBD1 (5 bases). Germline V gives CDR1 KGHSH, CDR2 LQKENI. V was pared by 1 base and J by 7 bases, with 14 bases between. The CDR3 is 15 residues long. The DNA of the CDR3 is TGTGCCAGCTCACCACTAACAGGTTCTGGACAGCCCCAGCATTTT. Encoded protein: CASSPLTGSGQPQHF. Full variable domain (remainder filled in from reference TRBV18 and TRBJ1-5): NAGVMQNPRHLVRRRGQEARLRCSPMKGHSHVYWYRQLPEEGLKFMVYLQKENIIDESGMPKERFSAEFPKEGPSILRIQQVVRGDSAAYFCASSPLTGSGQPQHFGDGTRLSIL.

About this clonotype: The germline gene is not matched at one end of the junction; a read error may be the cause. V and J are TRBV20-1 and TRBJ2-3; D unresolved. CDR3 size: 17 residues. Germline loops: CDR1 DFQATT, CDR2 SNEGSKA (reference sequence). CDR3 amino acids: CCAPGQTPGLVADTQYF. CDR3 sequence (DNA): TGCTGTGCCCCGGGCCAGACCCCGGGCCTAGTGGCAGATACGCAGTATTTT.

There are a few counts of this clonotype. This rearrangement joins TRBV5-1 to TRBJ1-1; D remains ambiguous. Per the germline V gene, CDR1 is SGHRS and CDR2 is YFSETQ. This CDR3 contains 16 residues. The ends were cut back, 0 bases at V and 3 bases at J, with 15 bases in the middle. The CDR3 sequence: CASSLVWIGSDTEAFF. CDR3 nucleotide sequence: TGCGCCAGCAGCTTGGTCTGGATAGGGAGTGACACTGAAGCTTTCTTT.

This clonotype was observed a few times. The chain couples TRBV20-1 to TRBJ2-3; 11 bases match TRBD2. V dropped 4 bases and J dropped 6; count of bases not matched to a gene: 9. The length of the CDR3 is 15 residues. Germline V gene data show CDR1 as DFQATT and CDR2 as SNEGSKA (reference sequence). This CDR3 reads CSATSPSGRWDTQYF. As DNA, the CDR3 is TGCAGTGCTACCTCTCCTAGCGGGAGGTGGGATACGCAGTATTTT.

The chain has TRBV20-1 and TRBJ2-2, with TRBD2 identical over 10 bases. The CDR3 runs to 14 residues. The V gene's germline CDR1 is DFQATT and CDR2 SNEGSKA (reference sequence). With V trimmed by 2 bases and J by 7 bases, 4 bases remained unmatched. The CDR3 is CSARLAGANGELFF. In DNA, the CDR3 is TGCAGTGCTAGACTAGCGGGAGCTAACGGGGAGCTGTTTTTT.

This clonotype was picked up a small number of times. This chain links TRBV14 with TRBJ2-1; 7 bases map to TRBD1. Germline trimming cut 5 bases from V and 0 bases from J; bases unmatched to any gene: 10. There are 17 residues in the CDR3. Germline V gene data show CDR1 as SGHDN and CDR2 as FVKESK. The DNA for the CDR3 is TGTGCCAGCAGCTCGACTCCGGGACAGCCCTCCTACAATGAGCAGTTCTTC. Residues: CASSSTPGQPSYNEQFF. The full variable domain, in which reference TRBV14 and TRBJ2-1 provide the parts outside the CDR3, is EAGVTQFPSHSVIEKGQTVTLRCDPISGHDNLYWYRRVMGKEIKFLLHFVKESKQDESGMPNNRFLAERTGGTYSTLKVQPAELEDSGVYFCASSSTPGQPSYNEQFFGPGTRLTVL.

V usage is TRBV20-1 and J usage is TRBJ1-4; D may be TRBD1 (5 bases). The germline V gene has CDR1 DFQATT and CDR2 SNEGSKA (reference sequence). With 3 bases removed from V and 4 bases from J, the gap between germline ends came to 15 bases. This CDR3 is 15 amino acids long. The CDR3 region has the DNA TGCAGTGCTAGCGCCCCGAAGGGGAGTAATGAAAAACTGTTTTTT. It specifies CSASAPKGSNEKLFF.